Described below is a single T cell receptor (beta chain) sequence and its context. Its specificity is not known. The method was immunoSEQ multiplex PCR; TCRdb's version includes in-frame clones alone and lacks a portion of them. The sample lists hundreds of thousands of clones; approximately 74% were seen once. This entry belongs to a study of shared clonotypes between healthy human individuals. General observations from the study: Despite large depth, sorted-subset datasets appeared incompletely sequenced.

Caucasian adults residing in Nashville, Tennessee made up all the donors. Sequences were obtained from memory CD4+ T cells sorted from blood. Described subset: CD45RA-negative fraction. The sequence was collected from a woman in her thirties in good health.

The CDR3 sequence: CASSLGTSGSRADTQYF. In DNA, the CDR3 is TGCGCCAGCAGCTTGGGCACTAGCGGGAGTCGCGCAGATACGCAGTATTTT. The chain uses TRBV5-1 and TRBJ2-3, with TRBD2 matching over 11 bases. The ends lost 0 bases at V and 4 bases at J; junction bases unmatched: 7. Germline values: CDR1 SGHRS, CDR2 YFSETQ. The CDR3 is made up of 17 amino acids. The whole variable domain, remainder taken from reference TRBV5-1 and TRBJ2-3, is KAGVTQTPRYLIKTRGQQVTLSCSPISGHRSVSWYQQTPGQGLQFLFEYFSETQRNKGNFPGRFSGRQFSNSRSEMNVSTLELGDSALYLCASSLGTSGSRADTQYFGPGTRLTVL.